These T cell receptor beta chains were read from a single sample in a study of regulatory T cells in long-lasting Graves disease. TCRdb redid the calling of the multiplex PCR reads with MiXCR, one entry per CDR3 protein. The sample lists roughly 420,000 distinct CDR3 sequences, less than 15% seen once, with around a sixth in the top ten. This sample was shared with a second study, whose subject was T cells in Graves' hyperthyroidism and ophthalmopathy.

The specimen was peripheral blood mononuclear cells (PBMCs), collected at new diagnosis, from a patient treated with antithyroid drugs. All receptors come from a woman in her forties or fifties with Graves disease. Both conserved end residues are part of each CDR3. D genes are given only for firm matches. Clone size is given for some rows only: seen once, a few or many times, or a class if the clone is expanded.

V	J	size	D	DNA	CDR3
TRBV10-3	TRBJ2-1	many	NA	TGTGCCATCAGTGGTCCTGGGGGCAATGAGCAGTTCTTC	CAISGPGGNEQFF
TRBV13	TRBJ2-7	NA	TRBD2	TGTGCCAGCAGCCTCAACCCCGGGACTAGCGGGAGTAACAAGTACTTC	CASSLNPGTSGSNKYF
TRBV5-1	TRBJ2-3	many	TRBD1	TGCGCCAGCAGCTCGGGACAGGGGGCCCCAGATACGCAGTATTTT	CASSSGQGAPDTQYF
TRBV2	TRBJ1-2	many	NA	TGTGCCAGCAGCCCGGGGAGGGATGGCTACACCTTC	CASSPGRDGYTF
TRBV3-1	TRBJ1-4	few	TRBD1	TGTGCCAGCAGCACCTGGACAGGGCTAGGAACTAATGAAAAACTGTTTTTT	CASSTWTGLGTNEKLFF
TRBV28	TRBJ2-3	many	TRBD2	TGTGCCAGCAGGCGAAAGACTAGCGGCGGTCTAAAATTCACAGATACGCAGTATTTT	CASRRKTSGGLKFTDTQYF
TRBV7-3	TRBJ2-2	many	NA	TGTGCCAGCAGCTTACAATCCGGGGAGCTGTTTTTT	CASSLQSGELFF
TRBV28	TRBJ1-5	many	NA	TGTGCCAGCAGACGACCGTTAAGAGATCAGCCCCAGCATTTT	CASRRPLRDQPQHF
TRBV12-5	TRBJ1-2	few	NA	TGTGCTAGTGGTTTGGTACTGGGGCCAGGGCCCTATGGCTACACCTTC	CASGLVLGPGPYGYTF
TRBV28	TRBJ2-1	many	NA	TGTGCCAGCAGTTTATTAGATGAGCAGTTCTTC	CASSLLDEQFF
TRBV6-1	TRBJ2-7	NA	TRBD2	TGTGCCAGTTCGCCCGGGACTAGTCTTTACAAGCAGTACTTC	CASSPGTSLYKQYF
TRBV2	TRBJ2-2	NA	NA	TGTGCCAGCAGTGGGTGGGAGCGGCCCGGGGAGCTGTTTTTT	CASSGWERPGELFF
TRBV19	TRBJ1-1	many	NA	TGTGCCACCCGCCAGGGCAGCCATAACACTGAAGCTTTCTTT	CATRQGSHNTEAFF
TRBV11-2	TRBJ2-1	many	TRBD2	TGTGCCAGCAGCTTAGCTTCTAGCGGGAACTACAATGAGCAGTTCTTC	CASSLASSGNYNEQFF
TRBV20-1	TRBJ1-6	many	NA	TGCAGCGCAAGCCTGGGAGGGAATTCACCCCTCCACTTT	CSASLGGNSPLHF
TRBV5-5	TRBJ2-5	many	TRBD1	TGTGCCAGCAGCAACCCGGGACAGGGGAACCTACAGGAGACCCAGTACTTC	CASSNPGQGNLQETQYF
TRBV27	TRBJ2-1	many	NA	TGTGCCAGCAGTTCACCACTAGGAGCCTACAATGAGCAGTTCTTC	CASSSPLGAYNEQFF
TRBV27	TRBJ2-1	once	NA	TGTGCCAGCAGTTTATTGGGGAGGCTATCCTACAATGAGCAGTTCTTC	CASSLLGRLSYNEQFF
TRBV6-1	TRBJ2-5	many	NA	TGTGCCAGCAGTCAAGGTGGGACACTACAAGAGACCCAGTACTTC	CASSQGGTLQETQYF
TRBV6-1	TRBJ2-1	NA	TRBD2	TGTGCCACCACCTCTCTCACTAGCGGGAGGTACAATGAGCAGTTCTTC	CATTSLTSGRYNEQFF
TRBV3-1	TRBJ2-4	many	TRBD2	TGTGCCAGCAGCCAAATAGCGGGAGGCGCGGGGGGAAACATTCAGTACTTC	CASSQIAGGAGGNIQYF
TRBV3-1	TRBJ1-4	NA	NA	TGTGCCAGCAGCGGGGGCCTTCGAGGTGCAACTAATGAAAAACTGTTTTTT	CASSGGLRGATNEKLFF
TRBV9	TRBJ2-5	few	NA	TGTGCCAGCAGCGTAGAATCCGACAGGCTCCAAGAGACCCAGTACTTC	CASSVESDRLQETQYF
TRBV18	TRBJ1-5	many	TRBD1	TGTGCCAGCTCACCTCCGACAGGGGGCCGCAATCAGCCCCAGCATTTT	CASSPPTGGRNQPQHF
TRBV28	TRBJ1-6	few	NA	TGTGCCAGCAGGACGACAGGAGAGAATTCACCCCTCCACTTT	CASRTTGENSPLHF